This T cell receptor beta chain appears in the sequencing data of a study of blood T cells in healthy people across ages. The V gene end was trimmed by 4 bases and the J gene end by 10 bases; junction bases not matched to a gene: 10. The CDR3 loop spans 14 amino acids. Germline V gives CDR1 MGHRA, CDR2 YSYEKL. A second PCR, run for roughly 7 to 12 cycles, used a sample-barcoded 5' primer plus a J-beta primer mix. Each CDR3 protein is one row after TCRdb ran MiXCR on the 5' RACE reads. Of some 1,000,000 distinct CDR3 sequences in the sample, about 23% were seen once. The same data also went into a second study, on T cells of mothers and their children.

Source material: blood. This receptor was taken from a girl aged 2-10 years in good health. The chain uses TRBV4-1 and TRBJ2-1; 7 positions match TRBD2. The CDR3 DNA sequence: TGCGCCAGCAGCCCCAGACAGATACTAGCGGAGCAGTTCTTC. Residues: CASSPRQILAEQFF.